This T cell receptor (beta chain) was retrieved from a study of shared T cell receptors in the human thymus (TCRdb year 2021). For the study in its entirety: The study examined how self-reactive, shared T-cell receptor alpha chains are generated in the human thymus.

The protocol used for the library was the immunoSEQ multiplex PCR assay. TCRdb's version of the immuneACCESS table is confined to in-frame rearrangements and falls short of the full clone set. An unresolved V gene accounts for under half of the shortfall where checked; the remainder is of unknown origin. Counted in this sample were hundreds of thousands of clones; around nine tenths of them appeared once. Of the sample, 0.0095% to 0.013% is held by the ten largest clones. On this clone: It has no known antigen specificity. No much larger clone exists at a distance of one base, and base qualities are not known.

From its cysteine to its phenylalanine, the CDR3 spans 12 amino acids. Kept here is only the CDR3 DNA, which spans 36 bases and is read in frame from base 1. Trimming removed 3 bases from V and 10 bases from J, leaving 10 bases between the germline ends. As encoded in the germline V gene (reference sequence), CDR1 is MNHEY while CDR2 is SMNVEV. The data also belong to a second study, concerning human thymus T cells. As described in the second report: Immunologically healthy infants undergoing open corrective cardiac surgery for congenital heart defects in Finland were used as donors. Thymus tissue was collected as surgical resects that were removed during corrective cardiac surgery. Both the thymic and the peripheral blood repertoires appeared to show biased V and J gene segment usage. The related research reported highly overlapping thymic TCR repertoires among unrelated individuals. TCR alpha and beta repertoires from about 8 infant thymus samples and a few related peripheral blood samples were characterized in the study. Donor ages ranging from roughly 6 to 250 days were recorded, and over 5 male and a couple of female infants were included in the cohort. After being mechanically released from the tissue, thymocytes were kept at -70 degrees C in pellets of roughly 10-30 million cells. Genomic DNA was extracted from frozen cell pellets with a QIAsymphony instrument. TCRB and TCRAD loci were amplified from a standardized quantity of quality-controlled genomic DNA using the immunoSEQ multiplex PCR assay. The V(D)J region was spanned by amplicons of a length sufficient to cover the CDR3 and to identify V and J genes. The amplicons were sequenced on an Illumina platform via the commercial immunoSEQ service. Primer bias and sequencing errors were corrected as previously described, and TCRAD and TCRB definitions were based on the IMGT database. Repertoires were analysed with immunoSEQ Analyzer 3.0 and VDJTools, covering basic statistics, V/J segment usage, diversity estimates, rarefaction and pairwise overlap. Diversity was estimated using the Chao1, ChaoE, Efron-Thisted, Shannon and inverse Simpson indices, and was also estimated on datasets down-sampled to the size of the smallest sample. Repertoire overlap was assessed by strict matching of CDR3 nucleotide sequence, V gene and J gene, and clustering was done by Jaccard-based multidimensional scaling. On average, thymus samples gave 750,000 to 1,000,000 unique TCRB clonotypes, whereas blood samples gave around 84,000.

This chain joins TRBV27 to TRBJ2-1; TRBD1 might be the D gene, on 5 matching bases. The TCR sequence derives from a boy younger than two with a congenital heart defect. Donor details come from another sample of the same person, matched by shared clones. Sequenced sample: thymocytes. The CDR3 region reads CASSFPQGEQFF. DNA sequence: TGTGCCAGCAGTTTCCCCCAGGGCGAGCAGTTCTTC.